These 12 T cell receptor beta chains share one sample of origin, sequenced in a study of graft-versus-host responses after intestinal transplantation. Profiling relied on immunoSEQ multiplex PCR, and the TCRdb table lists in-frame clones only, not all of them. Of about 40,000 clones in the sample, about 89% were seen once. Sequencing was performed on PBMCs, taken roughly 300 days after intestinal transplant. The receptors stem from a human patient who received an intestinal transplant, so some T cells may come from the graft donor.

This chain uses TRBV6-1 with TRBJ2-1, with D unresolved. The CDR3 runs 11 residues. Trimming took 6 bases from V and 6 from J, leaving 6 bases between them. The V gene's germline CDR1 is MNHNS and CDR2 SASEGT. The CDR3 reads CASRQPNEQFF. The CDR3 DNA follows: TGTGCCAGCAGACAACCCAATGAGCAGTTCTTC.

This chain links TRBV7-3 with TRBJ1-2; D is possibly TRBD1 (5 bases). The CDR3 is 13 residues long. Germline CDR1 is SGHTA and CDR2 is FQGTGA. Trimming cost V 3 bases and J 0 bases, with 5 bases left between them. CDR3 in amino acids: CASSLTANYGYTF. The CDR3 nucleotides read TGTGCCAGCAGCTTGACAGCTAACTATGGCTACACCTTC.

This rearrangement joins TRBV5-5 to TRBJ1-2, with D hard to call. V was cut by 0 bases and J by 4 bases, with 7 bases left in between. From germline, CDR1 is SGHKS and CDR2 YYEKEE (reference sequence). The CDR3 has 13 amino acids. The CDR3 loop is CASSLAGIYGYTF. The CDR3 bases are TGTGCCAGCAGCTTGGCGGGGATCTATGGCTACACCTTC. The entire variable domain, with the rest obtained from reference TRBV5-5 and TRBJ1-2, is as follows: DAGVTQSPTHLIKTRGQQVTLRCSPISGHKSVSWYQQVLGQGPQFIFQYYEKEERGRGNFPDRFSARQFPNYSSELNVNALLLGDSALYLCASSLAGIYGYTFGSGTRLTVV.

The chain combines TRBV6-1 with TRBJ2-3; 10 nucleotides match TRBD1. Germline CDR1 reads MNHNS; CDR2 reads SASEGT. The CDR3 length is 16 residues. The trim removed 4 bases at V and 5 bases at J, leaving 9 bases unmatched. The CDR3 spells CASSGDSGQGKDTQYF. The CDR3 nucleotides read TGTGCCAGCAGTGGGGATTCGGGACAGGGGAAAGATACGCAGTATTTT.

The chain carries TRBV19 and TRBJ2-7; TRBD1 aligns across 9 bases. The V gene end was trimmed by 5 bases and the J gene end by 5 bases; junction bases not matched to a gene: 4. Germline loops: CDR1 LNHDA, CDR2 SQIVND (reference sequence). The CDR3 loop spans 13 amino acids. CDR3 residues: CASSRDRGNEQYF. The CDR3 coding sequence is TGTGCCAGTAGTCGCGACAGGGGGAACGAGCAGTACTTC.

CDR3 nucleotides: TGTGCCAGCAGTGTCAGGAATAACTATGGCTACACCTTC. Its translation is CASSVRNNYGYTF. The chain is built from TRBV25-1 and TRBJ1-2; D gene ambiguous. Trimming left V 4 bases short and J 1 base short, with 7 bases between. Germline V gives CDR1 MGHDK, CDR2 SYGVNS. The CDR3 loop spans 13 amino acids.

This sequence joins TRBV1 and TRBJ1-1; no check of the table's D call, TRBD1, against the DNA was made. TRBV1 is a listed pseudogene. CDR3 length equals 15 residues. CDR3 in amino acids: CTSSQVVRGTGGAFF. In DNA form, the CDR3 reads TGCACCAGCAGCCAAGTCGTCAGAGGGACAGGGGGAGCTTTCTTT.

The rearrangement joins TRBV7-4 to TRBJ1-2; TRBD1 matches at 7 bases. V trimming: 5 bases; J trimming: 4 bases; junction bases outside the gene matches: 7. Germline V CDR1 and CDR2: SGHVT, SQSDAQ. The CDR3 runs to 14 residues. The CDR3, as DNA: TGTGCCAGCAGCACCGACGGGGACAGCTATGGCTACACCTTC. Translated, it gives CASSTDGDSYGYTF.

The rearrangement uses TRBV15 and TRBJ2-1; 8 nucleotides line up with TRBD2. Germline CDR1 reads LNHNV; CDR2 reads YYDKDF (reference sequence). CDR3 length equals 17 residues. With V trimmed by 1 base and J by 3 bases, 8 bases remained unmatched. In nucleotides, the CDR3 is TGTGCCACCAGCAGAGTTCTAGATAGCGGGGACTACAATGAGCAGTTCTTC. It encodes CATSRVLDSGDYNEQFF.

The V and J genes are TRBV21-1 and TRBJ2-7. TRBV21-1 is reported as a pseudogene. The CDR3 spans 13 residues. The CDR3 nucleotides are TGTGCCAGCAGCATTAAAAGTGCCTACGAGCAGTACTTC. Amino acids: CASSIKSAYEQYF.

V gene TRBV6-5 combines with J gene TRBJ2-3, with 12 bases lining up with TRBD2. In germline, CDR1 is MNHEY, CDR2 SVGAGI. The CDR3 contains 15 residues. Trimming cost V 7 bases and J 3 bases; bases outside gene matches: 5. The CDR3, as DNA: TGTGCCAGCACTAGCGGGAGGGGGGATACAGATACGCAGTATTTT. This sequence encodes CASTSGRGDTDTQYF.

This clone was seen a single time. This chain joins TRBV5-6 and TRBJ1-1; D is ambiguous. V was cut by 2 bases and J by 2 bases, with 4 bases left in between. Germline CDR1 reads SGHDT; CDR2 reads YYEEEE. The CDR3 is 12 residues long. CDR3 sequence reads: CASSFPNTEAFF. The CDR3 DNA follows: TGTGCCAGCAGCTTCCCTAACACTGAAGCTTTCTTT.